The 8 T cell receptor beta chains presented below share a single source sample, sequenced in a study of shared clonotypes between healthy human individuals. The repertoire was sequenced with immunoSEQ multiplex PCR; TCRdb's copy has only in-frame clones and lacks some. The table includes 800,000 to 1,200,000 clones, 75% to 85% detected once. Input material: memory CD4+ T cells from PBMCs. Subset defined: CD45RA-negative fraction. These receptors all stem from a man between 18 and 35 years old in good health. Some clones in this sample may be carry-over from other donors' samples.

In its sample, this clone was seen a few times. The same CDR3 arises from other DNA sequences in this sample as well. V gene TRBV7-2 combines with J gene TRBJ2-2; no reliable D call. This CDR3 comprises 12 residues. V was pared by 1 base and J by 6 bases, with 3 bases between. Per germline, CDR1 SGHTA and CDR2 FQGNSA. This CDR3 is CASSLGPGELFF. CDR3 nucleotide sequence: TGTGCCAGCAGCTTAGGTCCCGGGGAGCTGTTTTTT.

The V call is TRBV15, the J call TRBJ2-2; 13 positions match TRBD2. The ends lost 1 base at V and 5 bases at J; junction bases unmatched: 13. The CDR3 length is 20 residues. CDR1 and CDR2 (germline): LNHNV, YYDKDF (reference sequence). The CDR3 coding sequence is TGTGCCACCAGCAGAGTTGGACTAGCGGGAGCCACCACGGGTACCGGGGAGCTGTTTTTT. As protein: CATSRVGLAGATTGTGELFF.

The CDR3 spells CASSVVAGGGDEQFF. The CDR3 coding sequence is TGTGCCAGCAGTGTGGTAGCGGGAGGAGGGGATGAGCAGTTCTTC. The rearrangement joins TRBV6-4 to TRBJ2-1; TRBD2 matches at 10 bases. The CDR3 runs to 15 residues. Germline CDR1 MRHNA, CDR2 SNTAGT. The V gene end was trimmed by 4 bases and the J gene end by 8 bases; junction bases not matched to a gene: 8.

This clone was seen only once. This chain links TRBV2 with TRBJ1-4; D not resolved. Germline loops: CDR1 SNHLY, CDR2 FYNNEI. The V end lost 10 bases, the J end lost 8 bases, and 11 bases lay between the germline ends. The CDR3 is 11 residues long. The CDR3 reads CATMKREKLFF. CDR3 bases: TGTGCCACCATGAAAAGGGAAAAACTGTTTTTT.

The chain uses TRBV28 and TRBJ2-1; no reliable D call. Germline V gene lookup returns CDR1 MDHEN and CDR2 SYDVKM. The CDR3 length is 15 residues. Trimming stripped 8 bases from V and 5 bases from J, with 19 bases between. The CDR3 region is CASGKDLPKNNEQFF. The CDR3 DNA is TGTGCCAGCGGTAAGGACCTTCCTAAAAACAATGAGCAGTTCTTC.

The rearrangement joins TRBV6-5 to TRBJ2-5; tentatively, D is TRBD1 (6 bases). The V end lost 6 bases, the J end lost 2 bases, and 13 bases lay between the germline ends. CDR3 size: 14 residues. Germline V lookup: CDR1 MNHEY, CDR2 SVGAGI. The CDR3 coding sequence is TGTGCCAGCAGGGGGACACCATCGCAAGAGACCCAGTACTTC. Encoded protein: CASRGTPSQETQYF.

The chain uses TRBV6-1 and TRBJ2-3, with D possibly TRBD2 on 6 matching bases. CDR1 and CDR2 (germline): MNHNS, SASEGT. The CDR3 totals 13 residues. V dropped 6 bases and J dropped 11 bases, with 18 bases sitting between them. The CDR3 DNA sequence: TGTGCCAGCAGCGAGGGACGGGAGATTGAGCAGTATTTT. It encodes CASSEGREIEQYF.

The V and J genes are TRBV2 and TRBJ2-2; 12 bases are a match to TRBD2. The J segment lost 5 bases and the V segment lost 8 bases, leaving 9 bases of the junction unmatched. Germline CDR1 is SNHLY and CDR2 is FYNNEI. There are 16 residues in the CDR3. The CDR3 is CASASGLAGNTGELFF. The DNA of the CDR3 is TGTGCCAGCGCTTCAGGACTAGCGGGAAATACCGGGGAGCTGTTTTTT. The variable domain in full, completed from reference TRBV2 and TRBJ2-2, reads EPEVTQTPSHQVTQMGQEVILRCVPISNHLYFYWYRQILGQKVEFLVSFYNNEISEKSEIFDDQFSVERPDGSNFTLKIRSTKLEDSAMYFCASASGLAGNTGELFFGEGSRLTVL.